A single count supports the clone carrying this T cell receptor (beta chain). These data originate in a study of OX40 agonist ivuxolimab in advanced cancers. Data came from immunoSEQ multiplex PCR; TCRdb stores just in-frame clones and leaves some out. The data show around 92,000 clones, about four fifths seen once. The V gene lost 1 base and the J gene lost 0 bases, with 11 bases spanning the gap. From germline, CDR1 is SGHRS and CDR2 YFSETQ. The CDR3 totals 16 residues. The gene calls are TRBV5-1 and TRBJ1-3, with D possibly being TRBD1 (6 bases). The TCR originated in an adult with an advanced solid tumor such as melanoma, head and neck, liver or kidney cancer. The specimen comprised CD4+ or CD8+ T cells sorted from blood, sampled in a trial of the OX40 agonist ivuxolimab. CDR3 protein: CASSLTGPSSGNTIYF. CDR3 DNA sequence: TGCGCCAGCAGCTTGACAGGGCCAAGCTCTGGAAACACCATATATTTT.